The rows below give T cell receptor beta chains drawn from one sample of a study of blood T cell repertoires in COVID-19. This table comes from immunoSEQ multiplex PCR, and its TCRdb copy is limited to in-frame clones, with some not included. Among roughly 97,000 clones listed, about 89% were seen once. Sequenced material: peripheral blood. Source of these receptors: a man over 45 with acute or convalescent COVID-19. CDR3s include the opening cysteine and the closing phenylalanine or tryptophan. D genes are given only for firm matches. Clone size is not always given. Where it is, it says once, few, many or a class for expanded clones.

d_gene: .
j_gene: TRBJ2-5
v_gene: TRBV2
abundance: .
CDR3nt: TGTGCCAGCAGACAGGGAGTTGGGACCCAGTACTTC
CDR3aa: CASRQGVGTQYF

d_gene: .
j_gene: TRBJ1-6
v_gene: TRBV27
abundance: .
CDR3nt: TGTGCCAGCAGTGCGACAGGAATTAACAATTCACCCCTCCACTTT
CDR3aa: CASSATGINNSPLHF

d_gene: TRBD2
j_gene: TRBJ2-2
v_gene: TRBV29-1
abundance: few
CDR3nt: TGCAGCGTTGGACTAGCGGGATACACCGGGGAGCTGTTTTTT
CDR3aa: CSVGLAGYTGELFF

d_gene: .
j_gene: TRBJ2-1
v_gene: TRBV2
abundance: .
CDR3nt: TGTGCCAGCAGTCCCTCTCTAGCGTCGAATGAGCAGTTCTTC
CDR3aa: CASSPSLASNEQFF

d_gene: TRBD2
j_gene: TRBJ2-1
v_gene: TRBV6-2/TRBV6-3
abundance: .
CDR3nt: TGTGCCAGCAGTTACCGGACTAGCGGGAGGATAAATGAGCAGTTCTTC
CDR3aa: CASSYRTSGRINEQFF

d_gene: TRBD1
j_gene: TRBJ2-7
v_gene: TRBV14
abundance: .
CDR3nt: TGTGCCAGCAGCCAATCAGACAGGGTTCTCTACGAGCAGTACTTC
CDR3aa: CASSQSDRVLYEQYF

d_gene: TRBD1
j_gene: TRBJ1-2
v_gene: TRBV7-9
abundance: .
CDR3nt: TGTGCCAGCAGCTTAGCCAGGGGGCGAGGCTACACCTTC
CDR3aa: CASSLARGRGYTF

d_gene: TRBD1
j_gene: TRBJ1-5
v_gene: TRBV10-3
abundance: .
CDR3nt: TGTGCCATCCGGACAGGGGTCGGTCAGCCCCAGCATTTT
CDR3aa: CAIRTGVGQPQHF

d_gene: TRBD1
j_gene: TRBJ2-7
v_gene: TRBV5-1
abundance: .
CDR3nt: TGCGCCAGCAGCCAGGACAGGGGGCTTGAGCAGTACTTC
CDR3aa: CASSQDRGLEQYF

d_gene: .
j_gene: TRBJ1-2
v_gene: TRBV25-1
abundance: .
CDR3nt: TGTGCCAGCAGTGAATTTTGGGAGGGTAATTATGGCTACACCTTC
CDR3aa: CASSEFWEGNYGYTF

d_gene: TRBD1
j_gene: TRBJ2-5
v_gene: TRBV7-9
abundance: .
CDR3nt: TGTGCCAGCAGCGGAATAGGACAGGAGAGCCAAGAGACCCAGTACTTC
CDR3aa: CASSGIGQESQETQYF

d_gene: .
j_gene: TRBJ1-6
v_gene: TRBV11-2
abundance: .
CDR3nt: TGTGCCAGCAGCTTAGTCAGGGGTTATAATTCACCCCTCCACTTT
CDR3aa: CASSLVRGYNSPLHF

d_gene: .
j_gene: TRBJ2-1
v_gene: TRBV9
abundance: .
CDR3nt: TGTGCCAGCAGCGTAGAGGGACTCGGGAATGAGCAGTTCTTC
CDR3aa: CASSVEGLGNEQFF

d_gene: TRBD2
j_gene: TRBJ2-1
v_gene: TRBV6-5
abundance: .
CDR3nt: TGTGCCATCCTAGCGGACAACTACAATGAGCAGTTCTTC
CDR3aa: CAILADNYNEQFF

d_gene: TRBD1
j_gene: TRBJ2-7
v_gene: TRBV27
abundance: .
CDR3nt: TGTGCCAGCAGTTTATACATAACAGGGGCCGAGCAGTACTTC
CDR3aa: CASSLYITGAEQYF

d_gene: TRBD2
j_gene: TRBJ2-1
v_gene: TRBV19
abundance: .
CDR3nt: TGTGCCAGTAGTGGTGGTTATTTGGGGGGGATTGAGCAGTTCTTC
CDR3aa: CASSGGYLGGIEQFF

d_gene: TRBD1
j_gene: TRBJ2-1
v_gene: TRBV10-3
abundance: .
CDR3nt: TGTGCCATCAGTGAGGGGGGGACAGGTGACTACAATGAGCAGTTCTTC
CDR3aa: CAISEGGTGDYNEQFF

d_gene: .
j_gene: TRBJ1-1
v_gene: TRBV19
abundance: .
CDR3nt: TGTGCCAGTAGTCGATCCCAGGTGAACACTGAAGCTTTCTTT
CDR3aa: CASSRSQVNTEAFF

d_gene: TRBD2
j_gene: TRBJ2-7
v_gene: TRBV11-2
abundance: .
CDR3nt: TGTGCCAGCAGCTCCTCCCCCGGTAGCGGGAGTGCCTGGGAGTACTTC
CDR3aa: CASSSSPGSGSAWEYF

d_gene: TRBD2
j_gene: TRBJ2-1
v_gene: TRBV6-5
abundance: .
CDR3nt: TGTGCCAGCAGTTACTCGTCCCGGGGGGGCAATGAGCAGTTCTTC
CDR3aa: CASSYSSRGGNEQFF

d_gene: .
j_gene: TRBJ2-7
v_gene: TRBV15
abundance: .
CDR3nt: TGTGCCACCAGCAGAGGACTGACCTCCCACGAGCAGTACTTC
CDR3aa: CATSRGLTSHEQYF

d_gene: .
j_gene: TRBJ2-2
v_gene: TRBV24-1
abundance: .
CDR3nt: TGTGCCACTAAGCGAGTAGGATCCGGGGAGCTGTTTTTT
CDR3aa: CATKRVGSGELFF

d_gene: TRBD1
j_gene: TRBJ2-1
v_gene: TRBV10-2
abundance: .
CDR3nt: TGCGCCAGCACCGGACAGGGTGACAATGAGCAGTTCTTC
CDR3aa: CASTGQGDNEQFF

d_gene: .
j_gene: TRBJ2-5
v_gene: TRBV25-1
abundance: .
CDR3nt: TGTGCCAGCATTGGGTCCTGGGGGGACGGCAGGGAGACCCAGTACTTC
CDR3aa: CASIGSWGDGRETQYF

d_gene: TRBD2
j_gene: TRBJ2-1
v_gene: TRBV3-1/TRBV3-2
abundance: .
CDR3nt: TGTGCCAGCAGTATGTTCGGACTAGCGGGAGAACAGCAGTTCTTC
CDR3aa: CASSMFGLAGEQQFF

d_gene: .
j_gene: TRBJ2-1
v_gene: TRBV19
abundance: .
CDR3nt: TGTGCCAGTAGTATAGATCTAGGATCCACGTACAATGAGCAGTTCTTC
CDR3aa: CASSIDLGSTYNEQFF

d_gene: TRBD2
j_gene: TRBJ2-1
v_gene: TRBV7-2
abundance: .
CDR3nt: TGTGCCAGCAGCTTAGAAGCTAGCGGGAGGGCTGAGCAGTTCTTC
CDR3aa: CASSLEASGRAEQFF

d_gene: TRBD1
j_gene: TRBJ2-7
v_gene: TRBV28
abundance: .
CDR3nt: TGTGCCAGCAGGTCCATGACCGGGACAGGGGGCGGCGAGCAGTACTTC
CDR3aa: CASRSMTGTGGGEQYF

d_gene: .
j_gene: TRBJ2-7
v_gene: TRBV7-2
abundance: .
CDR3nt: TGTGCCAGCAGCTGGCCCGGGTACGAGCAGTACTTC
CDR3aa: CASSWPGYEQYF

d_gene: TRBD1
j_gene: TRBJ1-2
v_gene: TRBV5-8
abundance: .
CDR3nt: TGTGCCAGCAGCTTTCAACAGGGGATATTTTATGGCTACACCTTC
CDR3aa: CASSFQQGIFYGYTF

d_gene: TRBD1
j_gene: TRBJ1-4
v_gene: TRBV28
abundance: .
CDR3nt: TGTGCCAGTAAAACCCGGGACAGGGGCGCGTATGAAAAACTGTTTTTT
CDR3aa: CASKTRDRGAYEKLFF

d_gene: .
j_gene: TRBJ2-7
v_gene: TRBV6-1
abundance: .
CDR3nt: TGTGCCAGCAGTGAAGCTCGGGGGACCCCCTACGAGCAGTACTTC
CDR3aa: CASSEARGTPYEQYF

d_gene: TRBD1
j_gene: TRBJ2-7
v_gene: TRBV18
abundance: .
CDR3nt: TGTGCCAGCCAACGGACAGGGGAAAACTACGAGCAGTACTTC
CDR3aa: CASQRTGENYEQYF

d_gene: TRBD1
j_gene: TRBJ1-4
v_gene: TRBV7-9
abundance: .
CDR3nt: TGTGCCAGCAGCCGACAGGGGGCTAATGAAAAACTGTTTTTT
CDR3aa: CASSRQGANEKLFF

d_gene: .
j_gene: TRBJ2-7
v_gene: TRBV7-2
abundance: once
CDR3nt: TGTGCCAGCAGCTTAGAGAGGTACGAGCAGTACTTC
CDR3aa: CASSLERYEQYF

d_gene: .
j_gene: TRBJ1-6
v_gene: TRBV28
abundance: .
CDR3nt: TGTGCCAGCAGATGGGGCGACAATTCACCCCTCCACTTT
CDR3aa: CASRWGDNSPLHF

d_gene: TRBD1
j_gene: TRBJ1-3
v_gene: TRBV5-5
abundance: .
CDR3nt: TGTGCCAGCAGCTTGTGGGGACAGATCTCTGGAAACACCATATATTTT
CDR3aa: CASSLWGQISGNTIYF

d_gene: .
j_gene: TRBJ2-1
v_gene: TRBV6-5
abundance: .
CDR3nt: TGTGCCAGCGGGGCCGGGTTCTATGAGCAGTTCTTC
CDR3aa: CASGAGFYEQFF

d_gene: TRBD2
j_gene: TRBJ2-7
v_gene: TRBV3-1/TRBV3-2
abundance: .
CDR3nt: TGTGCCAGCAGCCAAGGGTTCCAGCGGGAGAACGAGCAGTACTTC
CDR3aa: CASSQGFQRENEQYF

d_gene: .
j_gene: TRBJ1-1
v_gene: TRBV7-9
abundance: .
CDR3nt: TGTGCCAGCAGCACAGCTGTGCAGGGTTACACTGAAGCTTTCTTT
CDR3aa: CASSTAVQGYTEAFF

d_gene: .
j_gene: TRBJ1-1
v_gene: TRBV19
abundance: .
CDR3nt: TGTGCCACCTCCATAATGGGCACAGCGAACACTGAAGCTTTCTTT
CDR3aa: CATSIMGTANTEAFF

d_gene: .
j_gene: TRBJ1-2
v_gene: TRBV27
abundance: once
CDR3nt: TGTGCCAGCAGTTTATTAGCCGACCCGTACTATGGCTACACCTTC
CDR3aa: CASSLLADPYYGYTF

d_gene: TRBD1
j_gene: TRBJ1-5
v_gene: TRBV3-1/TRBV3-2
abundance: .
CDR3nt: TGTGCCAGCAGCCAAGATAGGGGGCTGGGGCCCCAGCATTTT
CDR3aa: CASSQDRGLGPQHF

d_gene: .
j_gene: TRBJ2-1
v_gene: TRBV12-3/TRBV12-4
abundance: .
CDR3nt: TGTGCCAGCAGTTTTGGACTTTACAATGAGCAGTTCTTC
CDR3aa: CASSFGLYNEQFF